The rows below give T cell receptor beta chains drawn from one sample of a study of cytomegalovirus exposure and HLA in healthy donors. The method was immunoSEQ multiplex PCR; TCRdb's version includes in-frame clones alone and lacks a portion of them. With over 100,000 clones in the sample, the ten largest clones hold around 3.5%. The material sequenced was PBMCs. These receptors all come from a man aged 25-40 years in good health and CMV-seronegative. Each CDR3 is given with its conserved first and last residue. Fields, in order: V gene, CDR3 protein.

>TRBV19
CASSMKGGAGTEAFF
>TRBV5-1
CASSFGTKVNEKLFF
>TRBV4-1
CASSQKSPTNEKLFF
>TRBV6-5
CASSYGLGGKIEQYF
>TRBV2
CASRSDSGNTIYF
>TRBV4-1
CASSQARLGSADTQYF
>TRBV5-8
CASSVGLSEAFF
>TRBV13
CASSYPSGAYNEQFF
>TRBV29-1
CSVDPAAAVSYNEQFF
>TRBV18
CASSPVTGGNQPQHF
>TRBV5-1
CASGGTSDTGELFF
>TRBV7-6
CASSLTGGKTNEKLFF
>TRBV19
CASSPQGHRSVTEAFF
>TRBV18
CASSPLDRGADTQYF
>TRBV7-9
CASSPLLGGFTDTQYF
>TRBV6-5
CASSYASSSYNEQFF
>TRBV4-2
CASSQGAGQPQHF
>TRBV7-9
CASSWITGLGGTDTQYF
>TRBV5-1
CASSLETGHQPQHF
>TRBV21-1
CASSSPRWRGLDTQYF
>TRBV6-6
CASSYTYTDTQYF
>TRBV28
CASSLGPAKNIQYF
>TRBV7-6
CASSYNPGQGSVQYF
>TRBV7-2
CASSRQGVVYEQYF
>TRBV9
CASSVTGLADNEQFF
>TRBV4-3
CASSQEHHRGGGLSYEQYF
>TRBV5-1
CASSATLALSPYEQYF
>TRBV5-4
CASSLNAGGSYEQYF
>TRBV5-1
CASSPRQGSSYNEQFF
>TRBV6-1
CASGQYNQPQHF
>TRBV5-6
CASSLTLGTGNTEAFF
>TRBV5-6
CASSSLTSGETQYF
>TRBV27
CASSLSSGGGAAGELFF
>TRBV2
CASSELGQFLYEQYF
>TRBV15
CATSRAGVGSNQPQHF
>TRBV19
CASRSIGTGVRYF
>TRBV7-8
CASSPRTDTEAFF
>TRBV28
CASSLLAGSQEQFF
>TRBV27
CASSLLAGAGNSPLHF
>TRBV9
CASSRTGANYGYTF
>TRBV7-9
CASSQTGYSNQPQHF
>TRBV4-3
CASSPEVGTDTQYF
>TRBV15
CATSNTIGGGQPQHF
>TRBV10-2
CASKRQGGDYGHTF
>TRBV5-1
CASSSEGRGYTF
>TRBV18
CASSTRQAGQETQYF
>TRBV2
CASSGPPGQITDTQYF
>TRBV11-2
CASSFSWGADTEAFF
>TRBV5-1
CASTLNPVGQADSPLHF
>TRBV10-3
CAISEGWGLEAFF
>TRBV9
CASSLGSGSYEQYF
>TRBV5-4
CASSSGTSSNEQYF